This T cell receptor beta chain was sequenced for a study of blood T cell repertoires in COVID-19. Looking at the study overall: T cells, B-cell-depleted T cells, or PBMCs provided the cDNA or gDNA that served as material.

CDR3 length: 17 amino acids. Looked up from germline, CDR1 is SGHVS and CDR2 is FNYEAQ. V was pared by 5 bases and J by 7 bases, with 8 bases of the junction left unmatched. About this clone itself: In the same sample, other DNA sequences code for this CDR3.

TCRdb's table, derived via immunoSEQ multiplex PCR, lists solely in-frame clones and lacks some. The sample holds about 350,000 clones, roughly nine tenths seen once. This TCR came from a woman aged 60-75 years with COVID-19, enrolled during active disease. Sequenced input: peripheral blood. This rearrangement joins TRBV7-6 to TRBJ2-1; 16 nucleotides align to TRBD2. Written as DNA, the CDR3 is TGTGCCAGCAGCCTTGGGACTAGCGGGGGGGCCGGAAATGAGCAGTTCTTC. It translates to CASSLGTSGGAGNEQFF.